This T cell receptor beta chain derives from a study of PD-L1 blockade in urothelial cancer. Study details: Dosed intravenously at 1,200 mg every 3 weeks, atezolizumab was initiated by patients around 2014. Treatment start was followed by blood analysis at 3 weeks (second dose) and again at 6 weeks.

The V segment lost 4 bases and the J segment 8 bases; nucleotides outside the gene matches: 9. CDR1 and CDR2 (germline): SGHAT, FQNNGV. The CDR3 totals 17 residues. As for time point: pretreatment peripheral blood. Assay: immunoSEQ multiplex PCR; the TCRdb copy retains only in-frame clones and omits some. The data contain roughly 130,000 clones, approximately 84% of them singletons. On this clone: Its antigen remains unknown.

Whole-study results and caveats: Enhanced expansion of tumor-associated blood clones at 3 weeks characterized durable-benefit patients.

Source: PBMCs, taken around atezolizumab (anti-PD-L1) treatment. The sequence was collected from a man aged 45-60 years with urothelial cancer. The chain employs TRBV11-2 and TRBJ2-1; 15 nucleotides align to TRBD2. CDR3 loop: CASSSRPGLAGGYEQFF. In nucleotides, the CDR3 is TGTGCCAGCAGCTCGAGGCCGGGACTAGCGGGAGGTTATGAGCAGTTCTTC.